The next 17 T cell receptor beta chains were all read from a single sample in a study of shared clonotypes between healthy human individuals. The table came from immunoSEQ multiplex PCR; TCRdb's copy has only in-frame clones and leaves some out. The sample includes under 300,000 clones, 50% to 75% of them seen just once. The sample consisted of memory CD4+ T cells sorted from blood. Subset: CD45RA-negative fraction. All receptors come from a man younger than 45 in good health.

The chain links TRBV30 to TRBJ2-1; a possible D gene is TRBD2 (6 bases). From germline, CDR1 is GTSNPN and CDR2 SVGIG (reference sequence). Trimming pared 5 bases from V and 5 bases from J, leaving 10 bases between. This CDR3 region has 12 residues. CDR3 loop: CAWGLKNNEQFF. CDR3 bases: TGTGCCTGGGGACTAAAAAACAATGAGCAGTTCTTC.

The CDR3 DNA reads as TGCGCCAGCAGCTCTCTGTCGGGAGGTCTCCTGACCGGGGAGCTGTTTTTT. As protein: CASSSLSGGLLTGELFF. The chain employs TRBV5-1 and TRBJ2-2, with 7 bases lining up with TRBD2. Germline assignment: CDR1 SGHRS and CDR2 YFSETQ. The CDR3 is 17 residues long. J gave up 5 bases and V 3 bases, and 13 bases lay outside the gene matches.

The rearrangement joins TRBV19 to TRBJ1-5, with D possibly being TRBD1 (5 bases). V dropped 7 bases and J dropped 5 bases, with 15 bases sitting between them. CDR1 and CDR2 (germline): LNHDA, SQIVND (reference sequence). The CDR3 has 14 amino acids. The CDR3 region is CASNPLSRDQPQHF. The DNA for the CDR3 is TGTGCCAGTAACCCCCTCTCCAGGGATCAGCCCCAGCATTTT.

This clone was counted a few times. The chain is built from TRBV7-3 and TRBJ2-1; the D gene is possibly TRBD1 (5 bases). This CDR3 is 13 amino acids long. With 2 bases removed from V and 4 bases from J, the gap between germline ends came to 6 bases. Looked up from germline, CDR1 is SGHTA and CDR2 is FQGTGA. CDR3 residues: CASSLDRYNEQFF. The CDR3 DNA follows: TGTGCCAGCAGCTTAGACAGATACAATGAGCAGTTCTTC. Variable domain in full (rest from reference TRBV7-3 and TRBJ2-1): GAGVSQTPSNKVTEKGKYVELRCDPISGHTALYWYRQSLGQGPEFLIYFQGTGAADDSGLPNDRFFAVRPEGSVSTLKIQRTERGDSAVYLCASSLDRYNEQFFGPGTRLTVL.

The V and J genes are TRBV18 and TRBJ2-5; tentative D call: TRBD2 (5 bases). Per germline, CDR1 KGHSH and CDR2 LQKENI. This CDR3 comprises 14 residues. V was trimmed by 3 bases and J by 7 bases, leaving 15 bases between them. CDR3 loop: CASSPEDLVGTQYF. The CDR3 DNA reads as TGTGCCAGCTCACCGGAGGACCTAGTGGGGACCCAGTACTTC.

This clone was found once. This chain joins TRBV7-2 and TRBJ1-2; D perhaps matches TRBD1 (6 bases). V lost 2 bases and J 7 bases, leaving 20 bases between the germline ends. This CDR3 has 16 residues. CDR1 is SGHTA and CDR2 is FQGNSA in the germline V gene. The CDR3 here is CASSLIQGQGLFGYTF. In DNA, the CDR3 is TGTGCCAGCAGCTTAATCCAGGGGCAGGGGCTTTTTGGCTACACCTTC.

The rearrangement links TRBV2 to TRBJ2-5, with D perhaps TRBD1 (6 bases). Germline V gene data show CDR1 as SNHLY and CDR2 as FYNNEI. This CDR3 is 11 amino acids long. The V and J ends lost 11 bases and 2 bases respectively, with 9 bases between them. The chain's CDR3 is CASQGQETQYF. CDR3 bases: TGTGCCTCCCAGGGGCAAGAGACCCAGTACTTC. Looking up the rest from reference TRBV2 and TRBJ2-5 gives the full variable domain: EPEVTQTPSHQVTQMGQEVILRCVPISNHLYFYWYRQILGQKVEFLVSFYNNEISEKSEIFDDQFSVERPDGSNFTLKIRSTKLEDSAMYFCASQGQETQYFGPGTRLLVL.

The V gene is TRBV28, the J gene TRBJ2-3; D may be TRBD2 (6 bases). The V gene lost 2 bases and the J gene lost 2 bases, with 14 bases spanning the gap. Per the germline V gene, CDR1 is MDHEN and CDR2 is SYDVKM. This CDR3 has 16 residues. CDR3 in amino acids: CASSLGRRGITDTQYF. The CDR3 region has the DNA TGTGCCAGCAGTTTAGGGCGGCGGGGAATCACAGATACGCAGTATTTT.

The CDR3 sequence is CSVLRVTDTQYF. The CDR3 bases are TGCAGCGTCCTGCGGGTCACAGATACGCAGTATTTT. The chain carries TRBV29-1 and TRBJ2-3, with a possible D match to TRBD2 (5 bases). V was cut by 6 bases and J by 2 bases, with 9 bases left in between. Germline CDR1 is SQVTM and CDR2 is ANQGSEA. The CDR3 runs to 12 residues.

The CDR3 DNA reads as TGTGCCAGCAGTGGACAGGGGGCCGGCTATGGCTACACCTTC. It translates to CASSGQGAGYGYTF. This chain joins TRBV28 and TRBJ1-2; 11 nucleotides match TRBD1. The CDR3 spans 14 residues. Per germline, CDR1 MDHEN and CDR2 SYDVKM. The V segment lost 5 bases and the J segment 4 bases; nucleotides outside the gene matches: 3.

This chain links TRBV29-1 with TRBJ2-3; 11 nucleotides line up with TRBD1. CDR1 and CDR2 from the germline V gene are SQVTM and ANQGSEA. With V trimmed by 5 bases and J by 6 bases, 7 bases remained unmatched. The CDR3 has 14 amino acids. The CDR3 region is CSVTPGTGGDTQYF. Here the CDR3 DNA reads TGCAGCGTTACCCCTGGGACAGGGGGGGATACGCAGTATTTT.

The J gene is TRBJ1-5, the V gene TRBV6-1; TRBD1 is a possible D gene (5 bases). Germline CDR1 reads MNHNS; CDR2 reads SASEGT. CDR3 size: 16 residues. Between the trimmed V and J ends, which lost 4 bases and 6 bases, there was a span of 19 bases. CDR3 DNA: TGTGCCAGCAGTGCCCCGAAAAGAGGGACGGGTCAGCCCCAGCATTTT. Translation: CASSAPKRGTGQPQHF.

This clone appeared many times. The V and J genes are TRBV5-8 and TRBJ2-7; a weak D match, TRBD1 (6 bases). Germline CDR1 and CDR2: SGHTS and YDEGEE. CDR3 size: 13 residues. V was clipped by 2 bases and J by 2 bases, with 8 bases between them. CDR3 in amino acids: CASSFGQTYEQYF. The CDR3 DNA is TGTGCCAGCAGCTTTGGACAGACCTACGAGCAGTACTTC.

The sample holds a few counts of this clone. Compared with germline, one end of the junction differs, possibly owing to a read error. This chain connects TRBV7-6 to TRBJ2-1, with TRBD2 identical over 10 bases. This CDR3 is 13 amino acids long. Germline lookup yields CDR1 SGHVS and CDR2 FNYEAQ. The DNA of the CDR3 is TGTGCCAGCAGCCTAGCGGGAGATAATGAGCAGTTCTTC. Its protein product is CASSLAGDNEQFF.

This clone was seen a few times. This chain joins TRBV25-1 and TRBJ2-7, with D perhaps matching TRBD1 or TRBD2 (6 bases each). The CDR3 contains 14 residues. V gave up 8 bases and J gave up 5 bases, with 19 bases separating them. Germline CDR1 and CDR2: MGHDK and SYGVNS. The CDR3 DNA reads TGTGCCAGCTCGGTTGTCGGGGGCCGCAACGAGCAGTACTTC. This translates into CASSVVGGRNEQYF.

A single count supports this clone. DNA for the CDR3: TGTGCCAGCAGCTTAGGGGGGACTAGCGGGACCTACGAGCAGTACTTC. It yields the protein CASSLGGTSGTYEQYF. This chain links TRBV7-8 with TRBJ2-7; 13 bases map to TRBD2. With V trimmed by 1 base and J by 2 bases, 2 bases remained unmatched. The CDR3 consists of 16 residues. The germline V gene has CDR1 SGHVS and CDR2 FQNEAQ.

The chain carries TRBV2 and TRBJ1-2; 8 bases fit TRBD1. This CDR3 has 13 residues. CDR1 is SNHLY and CDR2 is FYNNEI in the germline V gene. J gave up 3 bases and V 6 bases, and 3 bases lay outside the gene matches. CDR3: CASSRGQDYGYTF. CDR3 bases: TGTGCCAGCAGCAGGGGGCAGGACTATGGCTACACCTTC.